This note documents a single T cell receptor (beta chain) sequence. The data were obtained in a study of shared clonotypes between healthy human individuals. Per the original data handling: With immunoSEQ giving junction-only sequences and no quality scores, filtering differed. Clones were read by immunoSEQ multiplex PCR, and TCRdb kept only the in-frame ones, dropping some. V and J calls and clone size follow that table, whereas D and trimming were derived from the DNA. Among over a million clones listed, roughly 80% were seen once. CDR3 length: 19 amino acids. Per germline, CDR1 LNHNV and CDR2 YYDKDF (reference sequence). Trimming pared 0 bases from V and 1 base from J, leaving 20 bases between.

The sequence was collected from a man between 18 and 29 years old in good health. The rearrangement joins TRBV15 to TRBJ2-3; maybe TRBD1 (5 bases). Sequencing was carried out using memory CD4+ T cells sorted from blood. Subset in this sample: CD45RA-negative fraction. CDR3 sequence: CATSRDGALQAVRTDTQYF. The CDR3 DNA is TGTGCCACCAGCAGAGATGGGGCCTTACAGGCTGTACGCACAGATACGCAGTATTTT.